Listed below are T cell receptor beta chains from one sample, sequenced in a study of cytomegalovirus exposure and HLA in healthy donors. Data came from immunoSEQ multiplex PCR; TCRdb stores just in-frame clones and leaves some out. The table has fewer than 250,000 clones, 70% to 80% seen once; the top ten hold approximately 2%. Sequencing was performed on PBMCs. The source of these receptors is a woman under 40 in good health and CMV-seropositive. The CDR3 runs from the conserved cysteine through the conserved F or W. The order of the fields is V gene, J gene, CDR3 protein.

V: TRBV6-5
J: TRBJ1-2
CDR3: CASSYVGTGKRDGYTF

V: TRBV2
J: TRBJ1-4
CDR3: CASTGTVNEKLFF

V: TRBV10-3
J: TRBJ1-2
CDR3: CAISATVNYGYTF

V: TRBV25-1
J: TRBJ2-7
CDR3: CASSEGTRGKQYF

V: TRBV7-2
J: TRBJ2-7
CDR3: CASSKPGGLAGQYEQYF

V: TRBV5-1
J: TRBJ1-4
CDR3: CASSLAWTGQGGEKLFF

V: TRBV7-9
J: TRBJ1-2
CDR3: CASSPRQGADYGYTF

V: TRBV4-3
J: TRBJ2-5
CDR3: CASSHSGKGAAETQYF

V: TRBV5-1
J: TRBJ1-3
CDR3: CASSLSSSGNTIYF

V: TRBV11-2
J: TRBJ2-7
CDR3: CASSGQGYEQYF

V: TRBV28
J: TRBJ1-1
CDR3: CASSQHVEAFF

V: TRBV7-3
J: TRBJ2-3
CDR3: CASSLTPTGLASGDTQYF

V: TRBV7-6
J: TRBJ2-7
CDR3: CASSSQEGQGRYEQYF

V: TRBV5-1
J: TRBJ2-7
CDR3: CASSLSGGLYEQYF

V: TRBV5-1
J: TRBJ2-1
CDR3: CASSWAREYNEQFF

V: TRBV6-5
J: TRBJ1-5
CDR3: CASNPGGGGQPQHF